Listed below are T cell receptor beta chains from one sample, sequenced in a study of post-analysis software for immune sequencing data. TCRdb reprocessed the PCR reads via MiXCR and lists one record per CDR3 protein. Of approximately 570,000 distinct CDR3 sequences listed, around 47% are singletons. Sequenced: blood. The receptors shown here come from a girl aged 5-17 years with multiple sclerosis. Each CDR3 is given with its conserved first and last residue. Size is omitted from some rows. Given values are once, few, many or a class for expanded clones.

NA | TRBV12-3/TRBV12-4 | 12 | CASSLGINEQFF
NA | TRBV5-1 | 15 | CASSLETTTNEKLFF
NA | TRBV5-1 | 15 | CASSLEWGGQETQYF
few | TRBV27 | 13 | CASSSSGTSRYTF
NA | TRBV5-1 | 13 | CASTESRRETQYF
NA | TRBV9 | 14 | CASSGERGAYEQYF
NA | TRBV25-1 | 14 | CASSEVGLGETQYF
NA | TRBV20-1 | 16 | CSARRVGGPQRETQYF
NA | TRBV29-1 | 14 | CSVTGQGEVIEQYF
NA | TRBV29-1 | 13 | CSAGQALGTEAFF
NA | TRBV7-3 | 13 | CASRFSRTQEAFF
NA | TRBV15 | 14 | CATSRAGITDTQYF
NA | TRBV14 | 11 | CASSHGQIQYF
NA | TRBV12-3/TRBV12-4 | 14 | CASSLLGAGTEAFF
few | TRBV15 | 15 | CATSRPKGGGYEQFF
NA | TRBV12-3/TRBV12-4 | 16 | CASSLYPGRSNQPQHF
once | TRBV29-1 | 14 | CSGGVGSMNTEAFF
few | TRBV10-3 | 15 | CAISPGTASTDTQYF
NA | TRBV16 | 14 | CASSQSRGGNEQFF
NA | TRBV12-3/TRBV12-4 | 14 | CASSLAQTNQPQHF
NA | TRBV29-1 | 14 | CSVEDAGRNQPQHF
few | TRBV10-3 | 12 | CAISGGGSEQFF
few | TRBV29-1 | 15 | CSVEDTRSPFDEQFF
few | TRBV10-2 | 15 | CASQLAGGPGNEQFF
NA | TRBV7-2 | 17 | CASSYFPSGRGVCQQFF
few | TRBV5-1 | 19 | CASSNSLAGGISGANVLTF
NA | TRBV4-1 | 15 | CASRGLGQGHNEQFF
few | TRBV29-1 | 12 | CSALGGISVQYF
NA | TRBV6-5 | 14 | CASSLGQAGGEQYF
few | TRBV12-3/TRBV12-4 | 15 | CASSQGQGNTDTQYF
few | TRBV6-2/TRBV6-3 | 12 | CASMGGVNEQFF
few | TRBV6-1 | 15 | CASTQTGQGTYEQYF
NA | TRBV5-1 | 13 | CASSTLNTDTQYF
few | TRBV20-1 | 15 | CSASAGDSSYNEQFF